These 6 T cell receptor beta chains were sequenced from one sample in a study of blood T cell repertoires in COVID-19. Here immunoSEQ multiplex PCR was the method, and the copy in TCRdb shows in-frame clones only, minus some. Altogether about 100,000 clones are present, about 85% being singletons, with the ten largest covering 2% to 2.5%. Material for sequencing was peripheral blood. All receptors come from a man aged 45-60 years with active COVID-19.

This chain links TRBV7-2 with TRBJ2-2; a weak D match, TRBD1 (6 bases). V was trimmed by 3 bases and J by 5 bases, leaving 13 bases between them. The CDR3 runs 15 residues. Germline-derived CDR1 and CDR2 are SGHTA and FQGNSA. The CDR3 DNA is TGTGCCAGCAGCTTTTTGGGGGCGGGTACCGGGGAGCTGTTTTTT. Protein: CASSFLGAGTGELFF.

This clone occurred a few times. The chain uses TRBV4-1 and TRBJ1-2; D not certain. Germline V gene sequence: CDR1 MGHRA, CDR2 YSYEKL. The CDR3 has 11 amino acids. Between the trimmed V and J ends, which lost 2 bases and 7 bases, there was a span of 5 bases. The CDR3 here is CASSQNGGYTF. The CDR3 bases are TGCGCCAGCAGCCAAAACGGTGGCTACACCTTC.

This clone was recorded once. This rearrangement joins TRBV24-1 to TRBJ1-5; TRBD1 matches 7 bases. CDR3 length: 14 residues. With 4 bases clipped from V and 7 bases from J, the junction kept 6 bases outside the gene matches. Germline CDR1 is KGHDR and CDR2 is SFDVKD. The CDR3 nucleotides are TGTGCCACCAGTGACCGACAGGGCCCCCAGCCCCAGCATTTT. Residues: CATSDRQGPQPQHF.

The V and J genes are TRBV18 and TRBJ1-5; 8 bases are a match to TRBD1. After removal of 4 bases from V and 7 bases from J, the junction contained 3 bases not matched to a gene. Germline loops: CDR1 KGHSH, CDR2 LQKENI. The CDR3 runs 13 residues. CDR3 sequence (DNA): TGTGCCAGCTCACGCTCAGGGGGCCAGCCCCAGCATTTT. Translated, it gives CASSRSGGQPQHF.

The chain links TRBV21-1 to TRBJ2-3; the table's D gene call, TRBD2, was not cross checked with the DNA. TRBV21-1 is an annotated pseudogene. CDR3 length equals 13 residues. CDR3 residues: CASSKAPRGTQYF. The CDR3, as DNA: TGTGCCAGCAGCAAGGCCCCTCGGGGGACGCAGTATTTT.

The rearrangement uses TRBV27 and TRBJ1-5, with 9 positions matching TRBD1. Germline trimming cut 5 bases from V and 5 bases from J; bases unmatched to any gene: 7. Germline-derived CDR1 and CDR2 are MNHEY and SMNVEV (reference sequence). This CDR3 is 15 amino acids long. CDR3 sequence reads: CASSHSRDRDQPQHF. CDR3 nucleotides: TGTGCCAGCAGTCACTCCCGGGACAGGGATCAGCCCCAGCATTTT.